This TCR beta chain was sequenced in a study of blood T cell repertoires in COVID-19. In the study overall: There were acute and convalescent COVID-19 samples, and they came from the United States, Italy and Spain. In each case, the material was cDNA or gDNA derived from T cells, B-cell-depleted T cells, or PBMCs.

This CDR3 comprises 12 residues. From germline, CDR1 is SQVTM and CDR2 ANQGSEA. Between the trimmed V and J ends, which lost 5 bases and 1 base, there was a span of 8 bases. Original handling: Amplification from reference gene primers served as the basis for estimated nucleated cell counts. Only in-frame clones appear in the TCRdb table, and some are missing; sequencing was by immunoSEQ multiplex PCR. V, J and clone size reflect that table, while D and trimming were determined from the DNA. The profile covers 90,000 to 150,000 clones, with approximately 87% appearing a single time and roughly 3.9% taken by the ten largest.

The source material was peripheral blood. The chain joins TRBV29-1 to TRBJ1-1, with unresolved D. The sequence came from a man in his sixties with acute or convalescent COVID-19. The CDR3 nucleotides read TGCAGCGTTTCAGTCCAGAACACTGAAGCTTTCTTT. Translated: CSVSVQNTEAFF.